One and the same sample provided the 24 T cell receptor beta chains below, sequenced in a study of cytomegalovirus exposure and HLA in healthy donors. PCR used 60 Vbeta primers and 13 Jbeta primers. Assay used: immunoSEQ multiplex PCR; TCRdb lists only in-frame clones, some missing. In the table there are 87,000 or so clones, about 76% of which are singletons. The sample was PBMCs. The source is a woman in her thirties or forties in good health and CMV-seronegative.

The chain combines TRBV4-1 with TRBJ2-2; D is possibly TRBD1 (5 bases). V was trimmed by 4 bases and J by 3 bases, leaving 12 bases between them. This CDR3 has 15 amino acids. Germline-derived CDR1 and CDR2 are MGHRA and YSYEKL. The CDR3 sequence: CASSLQGTYTGELFF. The CDR3 bases are TGCGCCAGCAGCCTGCAGGGTACTTACACCGGGGAGCTGTTTTTT.

This clone appeared a few times. The chain couples TRBV7-9 to TRBJ2-4; D is ambiguous. Trimming took 4 bases from V and 4 from J, leaving 11 bases between them. Per germline, CDR1 SEHNR and CDR2 FQNEAQ (reference sequence). The CDR3 is 14 amino acids. CDR3 region: CASSSPVLKNIQYF. CDR3 nucleotides: TGTGCCAGCAGCTCCCCGGTGTTGAAAAACATTCAGTACTTC. The complete variable domain, with remaining parts taken from reference TRBV7-9 and TRBJ2-4, reads DTGVSQNPRHKITKRGQNVTFRCDPISEHNRLYWYRQTLGQGPEFLTYFQNEAQLEKSRLLSDRFSAERPKGSFSTLEIQRTEQGDSAMYLCASSSPVLKNIQYFGAGTRLSVL.

The CDR3 DNA reads TGCGCCAGCAGCAGAAGTACAGGTAGTAGTCGACAGACCCAGTACTTC. Protein product: CASSRSTGSSRQTQYF. J is TRBJ2-5 and V is TRBV5-1, with D perhaps matching TRBD1 (5 bases). V shed 4 bases and J shed 6 bases, with 22 bases lying between them. This CDR3 has 16 amino acids. CDR1 and CDR2 from the germline V gene are SGHRS and YFSETQ.

The rearrangement links TRBV5-1 to TRBJ1-1; 8 nucleotides agree with TRBD1. The germline gives CDR1 SGHRS, CDR2 YFSETQ. Trimming at V came to 0 bases and at J to 3 bases, leaving 7 bases not matched to a gene. CDR3 size: 16 residues. CDR3 nucleotide sequence: TGCGCCAGCAGCTTGGACCCACAGGGGGGGTACACTGAAGCTTTCTTT. This translates into CASSLDPQGGYTEAFF.

This CDR3 reads CASSSNSGGSYNEQFF. The CDR3 nucleotides are TGTGCCAGCAGCTCTAACTCGGGGGGGTCATACAATGAGCAGTTCTTC. V and J are TRBV7-3 and TRBJ2-1; 8 nucleotides match TRBD2. This CDR3 comprises 16 residues. Germline trimming cut 4 bases from V and 4 bases from J; bases unmatched to any gene: 9. Germline V lookup: CDR1 SGHTA, CDR2 FQGTGA.

The V gene is TRBV19, the J gene TRBJ1-5; D gene uncertain. This CDR3 region has 16 residues. V lost 4 bases and J 0 bases, leaving 13 bases between the germline ends. From germline, CDR1 is LNHDA and CDR2 SQIVND (reference sequence). DNA for the CDR3: TGTGCCAGTAGTACCTTAAGTGCGCGTAGCAATCAGCCCCAGCATTTT. Its translation is CASSTLSARSNQPQHF.

The chain has TRBV6-6 and TRBJ1-5; weak D call: TRBD1 (5 bases). Germline CDR1 MNHNY, CDR2 SVGAGI (reference sequence). The V gene lost 5 bases and the J gene lost 0 bases, with 11 bases spanning the gap. This CDR3 comprises 15 residues. CDR3 protein: CASSVTDYSNQPQHF. CDR3 sequence (DNA): TGTGCCAGCAGTGTGACAGATTATAGCAATCAGCCCCAGCATTTT.

J is TRBJ1-2 and V is TRBV5-1, with D unclear. The germline gives CDR1 SGHRS, CDR2 YFSETQ. This CDR3 comprises 14 residues. V was pared by 4 bases and J by 2 bases, with 12 bases between. In DNA, the CDR3 is TGCGCCAGCAGCCCGGAGACTGGGAACTATGGCTACACCTTC. Its translation: CASSPETGNYGYTF. Filled out from reference TRBV5-1 and TRBJ1-2, the complete variable domain reads KAGVTQTPRYLIKTRGQQVTLSCSPISGHRSVSWYQQTPGQGLQFLFEYFSETQRNKGNFPGRFSGRQFSNSRSEMNVSTLELGDSALYLCASSPETGNYGYTFGSGTRLTVV.

This chain joins TRBV4-3 and TRBJ2-1; D is unclear. CDR1 LGHNA and CDR2 YSLEER come from the germline V gene. There are 12 residues in the CDR3. Trimming removed 1 base from V and 8 bases from J, with 6 bases in between. The CDR3 DNA sequence: TGCGCCAGCAGCCAAGGTCCGGATGAGCAGTTCTTC. Translation gives CASSQGPDEQFF.

This sequence joins TRBV10-2 and TRBJ1-3, with no clear D. CDR1 and CDR2 from the germline V gene are WSHSY and SAAADI. This CDR3 is built from 14 residues. Trimming took off 3 bases at V and 0 bases at J, with 6 bases between the two ends. The DNA of the CDR3 is TGCGCCAGCAGTGAACGGGGCTCTGGAAACACCATATATTTT. Residues: CASSERGSGNTIYF.

The CDR3 region is CASNRRDSRQPQHF. CDR3 nucleotides: TGTGCCAGCAACCGTCGGGACTCCCGACAGCCCCAGCATTTT. The genes are TRBV2 and TRBJ1-5; possible D gene TRBD1, 5 bases. This CDR3 comprises 14 residues. From germline, CDR1 is SNHLY and CDR2 FYNNEI. V was trimmed by 7 bases and J by 7 bases, leaving 17 bases between them. Based on the CDR3 plus reference TRBV2 and TRBJ1-5, the full variable domain is EPEVTQTPSHQVTQMGQEVILRCVPISNHLYFYWYRQILGQKVEFLVSFYNNEISEKSEIFDDQFSVERPDGSNFTLKIRSTKLEDSAMYFCASNRRDSRQPQHFGDGTRLSIL.

The chain combines TRBV9 with TRBJ1-1, with 8 bases aligning to TRBD1. The CDR3 is 15 amino acids. With V trimmed by 2 bases and J by 1 base, 4 bases remained unmatched. Germline values: CDR1 SGDLS, CDR2 YYNGEE. The CDR3 DNA is TGTGCCAGCAGCGTTACGACAGGGGCGAACACTGAAGCTTTCTTT. This sequence encodes CASSVTTGANTEAFF.

The V gene is TRBV29-1, the J gene TRBJ1-4; TRBD1 aligns across 8 bases. The CDR3 runs to 12 residues. V trimming: 1 base; J trimming: 8 bases; junction bases outside the gene matches: 0. Germline values: CDR1 SQVTM, CDR2 ANQGSEA. The CDR3 DNA reads TGCAGCGTTGAAGGACAGGGGGAAAAACTGTTTTTT. Its translation is CSVEGQGEKLFF.

The V and J genes are TRBV7-9 and TRBJ1-2; 7 bases align to TRBD1. CDR1 is SEHNR and CDR2 is FQNEAQ in the germline V gene (reference sequence). The CDR3 consists of 16 residues. The V segment lost 2 bases and the J segment 4 bases; nucleotides outside the gene matches: 10. CDR3: CASSLNRGQAVYGYTF. In DNA, the CDR3 is TGTGCCAGCAGCTTAAACCGAGGACAGGCTGTCTATGGCTACACCTTC. The variable domain in full, with the rest retrieved from reference TRBV7-9 and TRBJ1-2, is DTGVSQNPRHKITKRGQNVTFRCDPISEHNRLYWYRQTLGQGPEFLTYFQNEAQLEKSRLLSDRFSAERPKGSFSTLEIQRTEQGDSAMYLCASSLNRGQAVYGYTFGSGTRLTVV.

The chain recombines TRBV10-3 with TRBJ1-4; the match to TRBD1 covers 10 bases. V lost 0 bases to trimming and J lost 6 bases; unmatched junction nucleotides: 7. The length of the CDR3 is 17 residues. Germline loops: CDR1 ENHRY, CDR2 SYGVKD. The CDR3 DNA follows: TGTGCCATCAGTGAGTCTCACGGGACAGGGGAAGATGAAAAACTGTTTTTT. Translation gives CAISESHGTGEDEKLFF.

This chain links TRBV6-1 with TRBJ1-4, with TRBD1 matching over 8 bases. Per germline, CDR1 MNHNS and CDR2 SASEGT. The CDR3 is made up of 15 amino acids. V was pared by 2 bases and J by 8 bases, with 7 bases of the junction left unmatched. CDR3 sequence (DNA): TGTGCCAGCAGTGAAAGTTTACAGGGGGGGGAAAAACTGTTTTTT. Protein: CASSESLQGGEKLFF.

The genes are TRBV4-3 and TRBJ1-1, with D unclear. V was trimmed by 0 bases and J by 4 bases, leaving 12 bases between them. Looked up from germline, CDR1 is LGHNA and CDR2 is YSLEER. The CDR3 extends over 15 amino acids. The DNA of the CDR3 is TGCGCCAGCAGCCAAGATCTCATGGCTGGCACTGAAGCTTTCTTT. Protein: CASSQDLMAGTEAFF.

The chain couples TRBV7-9 to TRBJ1-2; D perhaps matches TRBD1 (5 bases). From germline, CDR1 is SEHNR and CDR2 FQNEAQ (reference sequence). The CDR3 extends over 14 amino acids. Between the trimmed V and J ends, which lost 1 base and 7 bases, there was a span of 13 bases. The CDR3 here is CASSLVHGGGGYTF. The CDR3 DNA is TGTGCCAGCAGCTTAGTTCATGGGGGAGGTGGCTACACCTTC.

In its sample, this clone was seen a few times. The J gene is TRBJ2-3, the V gene TRBV12-5; 9 bases are a match to TRBD2. V shed 0 bases, J shed 4 bases, and the junction held 5 bases outside the gene matches. CDR1 and CDR2 from the germline V gene are LGHNT and FRNRAP. The CDR3 is 16 amino acids. For the CDR3, the DNA is TGTGCTAGTGGTTTGGTACGGAGCGGGGGGCCAGATACGCAGTATTTT. Its translation: CASGLVRSGGPDTQYF. The full variable domain, rest sourced from reference TRBV12-5 and TRBJ2-3, is DARVTQTPRHKVTEMGQEVTMRCQPILGHNTVFWYRQTMMQGLELLAYFRNRAPLDDSGMPKDRFSAEMPDATLATLKIQPSEPRDSAVYFCASGLVRSGGPDTQYFGPGTRLTVL.

This chain uses TRBV28 with TRBJ1-2; tentative D call: TRBD1 (5 bases). This CDR3 contains 15 residues. V gave up 5 bases and J gave up 4 bases, with 17 bases separating them. Germline V gene lookup returns CDR1 MDHEN and CDR2 SYDVKM. Written as DNA, the CDR3 is TGTGCCAGCAGTCCTACAGGACCCCCTAGCTATGGCTACACCTTC. The encoded protein is CASSPTGPPSYGYTF.

In its sample, this clone was seen a few times. The gene calls are TRBV5-1 and TRBJ2-7; perhaps TRBD1 as D (7 bases). Trimming shortened V by 5 bases and J by 4 bases, and 19 bases separated the two germline ends. Germline CDR1 SGHRS, CDR2 YFSETQ. The CDR3 sequence is 15 residues long. CDR3 sequence (DNA): TGCGCCAGCAGTGGGGCAGGGGGGATAGATTACGAGCAGTACTTC. Translating gives CASSGAGGIDYEQYF.

J is TRBJ1-2 and V is TRBV2; TRBD1 agrees at 7 bases. Looked up from germline, CDR1 is SNHLY and CDR2 is FYNNEI. The CDR3 is 14 residues long. V shed 5 bases and J 0 bases; nucleotides not matched to a gene: 3. The CDR3 region is CASSRQGTNYGYTF. CDR3 DNA sequence: TGTGCCAGCAGTAGACAGGGTACTAACTATGGCTACACCTTC.

This chain connects TRBV6-6 to TRBJ2-7; D is uncertain. V was clipped by 4 bases and J by 3 bases, with 4 bases between them. The CDR3 has 11 amino acids. From germline, CDR1 is MNHNY and CDR2 SVGAGI (reference sequence). The CDR3 spells CASSSFYEQYF. The CDR3 DNA is TGTGCCAGCAGTTCTTTCTACGAGCAGTACTTC.

The chain employs TRBV5-1 and TRBJ1-2; D remains unclear. Trimming took 4 bases from V and 1 from J, leaving 11 bases between them. The V gene's germline CDR1 is SGHRS and CDR2 YFSETQ. The CDR3 is 14 residues long. The CDR3 bases are TGCGCCAGCAGCCTAAAGGAGGTTAACTATGGCTACACCTTC. Protein product: CASSLKEVNYGYTF.